This T cell receptor (beta chain) stems from a study of T cell changes during pregnancy in multiple sclerosis. The CDR3 length is 14 residues. Germline V lookup: CDR1 MNHNS, CDR2 SASEGT. V lost 5 bases and J lost 8; bases outside the gene matches: 3. TCRdb's copy holds only in-frame clones and misses some; the assay was immunoSEQ multiplex PCR. The profile shows more than 55,000 clones, 90% of them singletons. The origin of this receptor is a female donor in good health, enrolled as a control in a pregnancy study. The rearrangement links TRBV6-1 to TRBJ1-4; 12 bases are shared with TRBD1. Sequencing used peripheral blood, obtained in the first trimester of pregnancy. CDR3 nucleotide sequence: TGTGCCAGCAGTTGGGACAGGGGGCAAGAAAAACTGTTTTTT. Amino acid sequence: CASSWDRGQEKLFF.